The clone carrying this T cell receptor (beta chain) has only one observation. In germline, CDR1 is SGHTA, CDR2 FQGTGA. Trimming took 5 bases from V and 10 from J; bases not matched to a gene: 6. CDR3 length: 14 amino acids. This sample stems from a study of blood T cell repertoires in COVID-19. Patients of the Seattle cohort, enrolled during active infection, were followed longitudinally. Authors' data handling: From reference gene primer amplification, estimates of nucleated cell counts were derived. The assay was immunoSEQ multiplex PCR, and TCRdb's table has in-frame clones only and misses some. Clone size and the V and J calls come from that table; the DNA yielded D and trimming. The sample lists 150,000 to 200,000 clones, roughly 82% occurring once.

The sequenced sample was peripheral blood. The receptor's source is a woman between 55 and 75 years old with COVID-19, enrolled during active disease. The chain employs TRBV7-3 and TRBJ2-1; 12 bases map to TRBD2. CDR3 sequence: CASSLTGTSGEQFF. CDR3 nucleotide sequence: TGTGCCAGCAGCCTGACCGGGACTAGCGGGGAGCAGTTCTTC.